Below are 25 T cell receptor beta chains sequenced from a single sample in a study of blood T cell repertoires in COVID-19. Only in-frame clones appear in the TCRdb table, and some are missing; sequencing was by immunoSEQ multiplex PCR. The table has approximately 210,000 clones, 70% to 90% seen once. The sequencing sample was made of peripheral blood. These TCRs come from a man aged 55 to 70 with COVID-19, enrolled during active disease.

CDR3 DNA: TGCAGCGTTGAAGGAGTATCTCAGGATGGCTACACCTTC. Translating it yields CSVEGVSQDGYTF. This chain connects TRBV29-1 to TRBJ1-2, with unresolved D. The germline gives CDR1 SQVTM, CDR2 ANQGSEA. Trimming removed 1 base from V and 6 bases from J, with 12 bases in between. The CDR3 loop spans 13 amino acids.

V and J are TRBV6-5 and TRBJ2-1, with TRBD2 identical over 11 bases. The CDR3 loop spans 15 amino acids. The trim removed 8 bases at V and 0 bases at J, leaving 3 bases unmatched. CDR1 is MNHEY and CDR2 is SVGAGI in the germline V gene. CDR3 DNA: TGTGCCAGCGGACTAGCGGGCCCCTCCTACAATGAGCAGTTCTTC. The encoded protein is CASGLAGPSYNEQFF.

The rearrangement uses TRBV5-1 and TRBJ1-5, with 8 bases fitting TRBD1. From germline, CDR1 is SGHRS and CDR2 YFSETQ. With V trimmed by 0 bases and J by 0 bases, 2 bases remained unmatched. This CDR3 comprises 16 residues. The CDR3 sequence is CASSLGTGSSNQPQHF. The DNA of the CDR3 is TGCGCCAGCAGCTTGGGGACAGGGTCTAGCAATCAGCCCCAGCATTTT.

This clone came up a few times. The V and J genes are TRBV7-3 and TRBJ2-1; TRBD2 matches 11 bases. This CDR3 contains 15 residues. V gave up 4 bases and J gave up 5 bases; unmatched junction bases: 4. Germline assignment: CDR1 SGHTA and CDR2 FQGTGA. Here the CDR3 DNA reads TGTGCCAGCAGCTGGCTAGCGGGAGGCAACAATGAGCAGTTCTTC. Translating it yields CASSWLAGGNNEQFF.

The genes are TRBV5-4 and TRBJ1-1, with D uncertain. The germline V gene encodes CDR1 SGHNT and CDR2 YYREEE (reference sequence). The CDR3 consists of 14 residues. Trimming shortened V by 4 bases and J by 5 bases, and 15 bases separated the two germline ends. The CDR3 DNA reads TGTGCCAGCAGCCCCGAGGAGGGAGGGACTGAAGCTTTCTTT. It yields the protein CASSPEEGGTEAFF.

The chain recombines TRBV7-9 with TRBJ1-5; D remains unclear. V was clipped by 4 bases and J by 7 bases, with 11 bases between them. The CDR3 consists of 13 residues. CDR1 and CDR2 from the germline V gene are SEHNR and FQNEAQ (reference sequence). CDR3: CASSSGGGQPQHF. The CDR3 region has the DNA TGTGCCAGCAGCTCTGGAGGAGGGCAGCCCCAGCATTTT. Complete variable domain (other parts from reference TRBV7-9 and TRBJ1-5): DTGVSQNPRHKITKRGQNVTFRCDPISEHNRLYWYRQTLGQGPEFLTYFQNEAQLEKSRLLSDRFSAERPKGSFSTLEIQRTEQGDSAMYLCASSSGGGQPQHFGDGTRLSIL.

This sequence joins TRBV28 and TRBJ2-7; 13 bases fit TRBD2. Germline values: CDR1 MDHEN, CDR2 SYDVKM. The CDR3 loop spans 18 amino acids. V lost 6 bases to trimming and J lost 1 base; unmatched junction nucleotides: 12. In nucleotides, the CDR3 is TGTGCCAGCAGGAAAATCCCGGGACTAGCGGGGTTGTCCTACGAGCAGTACTTC. It is translated as CASRKIPGLAGLSYEQYF.

This clone was counted once. The chain couples TRBV29-1 to TRBJ1-1, with D possibly TRBD1 on 5 matching bases. This CDR3 comprises 13 residues. Trimming shortened V by 7 bases and J by 0 bases, and 12 bases separated the two germline ends. Looked up from germline, CDR1 is SQVTM and CDR2 is ANQGSEA. CDR3 amino acids: CSAVKGMNTEAFF. The CDR3 DNA follows: TGCAGCGCCGTCAAGGGGATGAACACTGAAGCTTTCTTT. Drawing the rest from reference TRBV29-1 and TRBJ1-1, the complete variable domain is SAVISQKPSRDICQRGTSLTIQCQVDSQVTMMFWYRQQPGQSLTLIATANQGSEATYESGFVIDKFPISRPNLTFSTLTVSNMSPEDSSIYLCSAVKGMNTEAFFGQGTRLTVV.

The chain links TRBV24-1 to TRBJ1-2, with a possible D match to TRBD1 (5 bases). Germline V gives CDR1 KGHDR, CDR2 SFDVKD. The CDR3 has 15 amino acids. The ends were cut back, 2 bases at V and 3 bases at J, with 12 bases in the middle. CDR3 region: CATSDSTVGDYGYTF. DNA of the CDR3: TGTGCCACCAGTGATTCGACAGTTGGGGACTATGGCTACACCTTC.

The chain is built from TRBV5-6 and TRBJ1-1; 8 bases are a match to TRBD1. The CDR3 runs to 15 residues. With V trimmed by 3 bases and J by 2 bases, 6 bases remained unmatched. The V gene's germline CDR1 is SGHDT and CDR2 YYEEEE. This CDR3 is CASSSSDRGNTEAFF. Written as DNA, the CDR3 is TGTGCCAGCAGCTCGAGTGACAGGGGAAACACTGAAGCTTTCTTT. Full variable domain (missing parts from reference TRBV5-6 and TRBJ1-1): DAGVTQSPTHLIKTRGQQVTLRCSPKSGHDTVSWYQQALGQGPQFIFQYYEEEERQRGNFPDRFSGHQFPNYSSELNVNALLLGDSALYLCASSSSDRGNTEAFFGQGTRLTVV.

The rearrangement links TRBV6-5 to TRBJ2-2; 8 bases are a match to TRBD1. In germline, CDR1 is MNHEY, CDR2 SVGAGI. The ends lost 7 bases at V and 5 bases at J; junction bases unmatched: 9. CDR3 size: 15 residues. The DNA for the CDR3 is TGTGCCAGCATTCAAGACAGGGGCGGGACCGGGGAGCTGTTTTTT. Protein product: CASIQDRGGTGELFF.

The chain is built from TRBV25-1 and TRBJ2-7, with TRBD1 matching 10 bases. The J segment lost 2 bases and the V segment lost 6 bases, leaving 4 bases of the junction unmatched. CDR1 is MGHDK and CDR2 is SYGVNS in the germline V gene. The CDR3 consists of 14 residues. The CDR3 DNA reads TGTGCCAGCAGCCGACAGGGGGCGGCCTACGAGCAGTACTTC. This encodes CASSRQGAAYEQYF.

The chain employs TRBV27 and TRBJ2-1, with 13 positions matching TRBD2. Germline V gene lookup returns CDR1 MNHEY and CDR2 SMNVEV (reference sequence). Losses at the gene ends were 5 bases for V and 9 bases for J; bases not matched to a gene: 13. This CDR3 has 17 residues. The CDR3 reads CASSLPWTSGSIGEQFF. The CDR3 bases are TGTGCCAGCAGTCTCCCCTGGACTAGCGGGAGCATCGGTGAGCAGTTCTTC.

The V call is TRBV5-8, the J call TRBJ2-7; 12 bases are a match to TRBD2. The J segment lost 5 bases and the V segment lost 0 bases, leaving 6 bases of the junction unmatched. Per germline, CDR1 SGHTS and CDR2 YDEGEE. The CDR3 contains 16 residues. The CDR3 bases are TGTGCCAGCAGCTTGGGTTGGACTAGCGGGATCGACGAGCAGTACTTC. This gives the protein CASSLGWTSGIDEQYF.

This clone appeared a single time. V usage is TRBV4-1 and J usage is TRBJ2-7, with 10 bases lining up with TRBD2. The CDR3 totals 17 residues. Germline V gene data show CDR1 as MGHRA and CDR2 as YSYEKL. V trimming: 0 bases; J trimming: 5 bases; junction bases outside the gene matches: 10. CDR3 amino acids: CASSQDSRLAGVHEQYF. The CDR3 DNA reads as TGCGCCAGCAGCCAAGATAGTAGGCTAGCGGGAGTCCACGAGCAGTACTTC.

The chain couples TRBV6-5 to TRBJ1-2; D unclear. Germline CDR1 is MNHEY and CDR2 is SVGAGI. This CDR3 contains 14 residues. Trimming took off 0 bases at V and 7 bases at J, with 12 bases between the two ends. Here the CDR3 DNA reads TGTGCCAGCAGTTACTCAACCTCGAGAGGTGGCTACACCTTC. Amino acids: CASSYSTSRGGYTF.

The CDR3 here is CASSLIVRGYNEQFF. The CDR3 DNA follows: TGTGCCAGCAGTTTAATTGTGAGGGGGTACAATGAGCAGTTCTTC. The chain employs TRBV27 and TRBJ2-1, with D possibly matching TRBD1 (6 bases). Germline V gene data show CDR1 as MNHEY and CDR2 as SMNVEV (reference sequence). Trimming took off 2 bases at V and 4 bases at J, with 12 bases between the two ends. This CDR3 is built from 15 residues.

The chain combines TRBV12-3 or TRBV12-4 with TRBJ2-2; 8 bases are a match to TRBD1. The J segment lost 1 base and the V segment lost 9 bases, leaving 1 base of the junction unmatched. The CDR3 contains 13 residues. In DNA, the CDR3 is TGTGCCAGTGGGACAGGGAACACCGGGGAGCTGTTTTTT. Translated, it gives CASGTGNTGELFF.

The rearrangement links TRBV5-1 to TRBJ2-5; D possibly corresponds to TRBD1 (6 bases). Trimming left V 0 bases short and J 3 bases short, with 9 bases between. Looked up from germline, CDR1 is SGHRS and CDR2 is YFSETQ. There are 14 residues in the CDR3. CDR3 sequence: CASSLDRVEETQYF. CDR3 coding DNA: TGCGCCAGCAGCTTGGACAGGGTCGAAGAGACCCAGTACTTC.

The V and J genes are TRBV15 and TRBJ1-1, with D possibly TRBD1 on 6 matching bases. V lost 0 bases and J lost 7, with 15 bases in between. The germline V gene has CDR1 LNHNV and CDR2 YYDKDF (reference sequence). This CDR3 region has 15 residues. DNA for the CDR3: TGTGCCACCAGCAGAGATCTCAGGGGTCCCATTGAAGCTTTCTTT. Its protein product is CATSRDLRGPIEAFF. Looking up the rest from reference TRBV15 and TRBJ1-1 gives the full variable domain: DAMVIQNPRYQVTQFGKPVTLSCSQTLNHNVMYWYQQKSSQAPKLLFHYYDKDFNNEADTPDNFQSRRPNTSFCFLDIRSPGLGDTAMYLCATSRDLRGPIEAFFGQGTRLTVV.

The J gene is TRBJ2-4, the V gene TRBV10-2; TRBD2 matches at 14 bases. This CDR3 is built from 17 residues. Germline V lookup: CDR1 WSHSY, CDR2 SAAADI. Losses at the gene ends were 4 bases for V and 7 bases for J; bases not matched to a gene: 9. The CDR3 reads CASSALTSGRALNIQYF. DNA of the CDR3: TGCGCCAGCAGTGCCCTGACTAGCGGGAGGGCCTTGAACATTCAGTACTTC.

Remarks on this clone: The sample contains more than one DNA sequence encoding this CDR3. The chain employs TRBV7-2 and TRBJ1-5; D is perhaps TRBD1 (5 bases). This CDR3 is 14 amino acids long. Germline values: CDR1 SGHTA, CDR2 FQGNSA. Trimming shortened V by 6 bases and J by 0 bases, and 9 bases separated the two germline ends. The CDR3 loop is CASSLDSSNQPQHF. DNA for the CDR3: TGTGCCAGCAGTCTAGACAGTAGCAATCAGCCCCAGCATTTT.

The chain employs TRBV4-2 and TRBJ2-3, with D possibly TRBD1 on 6 matching bases. CDR3 size: 15 residues. V shed 1 base and J shed 3 bases, with 11 bases lying between them. Looked up from germline, CDR1 is LGHNA and CDR2 is YNFKEQ. This CDR3 is CASSQVGGGTDTQYF. In DNA form, the CDR3 reads TGTGCCAGCAGCCAAGTTGGGGGCGGGACAGATACGCAGTATTTT.

The chain employs TRBV12-5 and TRBJ1-4; D gene unclear. CDR3 length: 15 amino acids. Looked up from germline, CDR1 is LGHNT and CDR2 is FRNRAP. Trimming stripped 1 base from V and 4 bases from J, with 10 bases between. CDR3 sequence: CASGLASGVNEKLFF. The CDR3 DNA reads as TGTGCTAGTGGTTTGGCATCAGGCGTTAATGAAAAACTGTTTTTT.

A single count supports this clone. CDR3 loop: CASSLDRRVEAFF. CDR3 DNA: TGTGCCAGCAGTTTGGACAGAAGAGTTGAAGCTTTCTTT. The V gene is TRBV27, the J gene TRBJ1-1; D perhaps matches TRBD1 (6 bases). Germline V CDR1 and CDR2: MNHEY, SMNVEV (reference sequence). With 3 bases removed from V and 7 bases from J, the gap between germline ends came to 12 bases. The CDR3 is 13 amino acids.